This T cell receptor beta chain stems from a study of T cell responses to AZD1222 COVID-19 vaccine. Germline CDR1 reads MRHNA; CDR2 reads SNTAGT. The CDR3 is made up of 16 amino acids. The trim removed 2 bases at V and 6 bases at J, leaving 10 bases unmatched. About this clone itself: Its antigen is undetermined.

Whole-study findings and limits: Repertoire samples came only from after the peak T cell response. Clonal diversity was possibly underestimated, and the donors were mostly white British, with more females. Just a handful of AZD1222 recipients tested seropositive at baseline.

Method: immunoSEQ multiplex PCR; TCRdb's copy keeps in-frame clones and lacks some. This table holds roughly 99,000 clones, around 92% found once. Sequenced material: peripheral blood, taken on day 0 of AZD1222 vaccination. V and J are TRBV6-4 and TRBJ1-5; 7 bases are a match to TRBD1. The clonotype comes from an adult in good health. As DNA, the CDR3 is TGTGCCAGCAGTGACCCTGGGGTAACAGGGGTTCAGCCCCAGCATTTT. This codes for CASSDPGVTGVQPQHF.